A single sample gave rise to the 14 T cell receptor beta chains below, sequenced in a study of Tregs in tolerant kidney transplant recipients. Only in-frame clones appear in the TCRdb table, and some are missing; sequencing was by immunoSEQ multiplex PCR. The sample consists of approximately 90,000 clones, around 94% of them appearing once. Sequencing was carried out using CD8+ T cells from blood. The receptors originated from a human donor in good health.

V usage is TRBV30 and J usage is TRBJ1-5, with 7 bases identical to TRBD1. J lost 3 bases, V lost 3 bases, and 8 bases had no gene match. Germline values: CDR1 GTSNPN, CDR2 SVGIG (reference sequence). The CDR3 extends over 15 amino acids. The CDR3 here is CAWSPGTAINQPQHF. The DNA for the CDR3 is TGTGCCTGGAGCCCAGGGACAGCGATCAATCAGCCCCAGCATTTT.

V usage is TRBV2 and J usage is TRBJ2-1; 10 nucleotides agree with TRBD2. Per the germline V gene, CDR1 is SNHLY and CDR2 is FYNNEI. Trimming at V came to 8 bases and at J to 6 bases, leaving 10 bases not matched to a gene. This CDR3 has 15 residues. CDR3 coding DNA: TGTGCCAGCGAGGGTCGGTGGACTAGCGGCAATGAGCAGTTCTTC. The encoded protein is CASEGRWTSGNEQFF.

The chain joins TRBV9 to TRBJ1-1; D remains unclear. In germline, CDR1 is SGDLS, CDR2 YYNGEE. V was trimmed by 3 bases and J by 5 bases, leaving 8 bases between them. CDR3 size: 12 residues. The CDR3 bases are TGTGCCAGCAGCGCCGTGGGGACTGAAGCTTTCTTT. Its translation: CASSAVGTEAFF.

This chain links TRBV7-9 with TRBJ1-1; no clear D gene. With 5 bases removed from V and 0 bases from J, the gap between germline ends came to 10 bases. The germline V gene has CDR1 SEHNR and CDR2 FQNEAQ (reference sequence). The CDR3 runs 14 residues. The CDR3 here is CASSEREMNTEAFF. The CDR3 nucleotides are TGTGCCAGCAGCGAGAGGGAGATGAACACTGAAGCTTTCTTT.

The CDR3 is CASSILPYNEQFF. The CDR3 DNA follows: TGTGCCAGCAGCATCCTTCCGTACAATGAGCAGTTCTTC. J is TRBJ2-1 and V is TRBV27; D is undetermined. This CDR3 is built from 13 residues. V was cut by 6 bases and J by 4 bases, with 10 bases left in between. Germline V CDR1 and CDR2: MNHEY, SMNVEV (reference sequence).

V and J are TRBV30 and TRBJ1-1; tentatively, D is TRBD1 (5 bases). V lost 3 bases to trimming and J lost 7 bases, with 15 bases between them. CDR1 is GTSNPN and CDR2 is SVGIG in the germline V gene (reference sequence). The CDR3 has 13 residues. CDR3 in amino acids: CAWRRGLRGEAFF. For the CDR3, the DNA is TGTGCCTGGAGGAGGGGACTGAGAGGTGAAGCTTTCTTT.

The V call is TRBV5-4, the J call TRBJ2-2; tentative D call: TRBD2 (7 bases). Trimming left V 4 bases short and J 1 base short, with 14 bases between. This CDR3 has 16 residues. The germline V gene has CDR1 SGHNT and CDR2 YYREEE (reference sequence). The CDR3 DNA reads TGTGCCAGCAGCGATCTAGGGGGGGTGAACACCGGGGAGCTGTTTTTT. Its protein is CASSDLGGVNTGELFF.

The V call is TRBV7-6, the J call TRBJ1-1, with D possibly TRBD1 on 6 matching bases. This CDR3 spans 16 amino acids. V gave up 2 bases and J gave up 5 bases, with 18 bases separating them. CDR1 is SGHVS and CDR2 is FNYEAQ in the germline V gene. DNA for the CDR3: TGTGCCAGCAGCTTAAGGGGGGTGGGGCCTTCGACTGAAGCTTTCTTT. Its translation is CASSLRGVGPSTEAFF.

The rearrangement joins TRBV7-8 to TRBJ2-3, with 11 positions matching TRBD2. Losses at the gene ends were 4 bases for V and 0 bases for J; bases not matched to a gene: 12. This CDR3 comprises 19 residues. Germline assignment: CDR1 SGHVS and CDR2 FQNEAQ. CDR3 DNA: TGTGCCAGCAGCTCAAGCGGTCCCTTAGCGGGAGGGAGCACAGATACGCAGTATTTT. As protein: CASSSSGPLAGGSTDTQYF.

This clone came up a few times. The chain is built from TRBV18 and TRBJ1-2; 8 bases match TRBD1. The trim removed 3 bases at V and 1 base at J, leaving 1 base unmatched. This CDR3 spans 14 amino acids. Germline V gives CDR1 KGHSH, CDR2 LQKENI. The chain's CDR3 is CASSPGQGNYGYTF. The CDR3 DNA follows: TGTGCCAGCTCACCCGGACAGGGTAACTATGGCTACACCTTC.

This chain joins TRBV6-5 and TRBJ2-3, with 7 bases identical to TRBD1. CDR1 and CDR2 (germline): MNHEY, SVGAGI. V dropped 5 bases and J dropped 5; count of bases not matched to a gene: 7. The CDR3 covers 14 residues. The CDR3 sequence: CASSDMAGGDTQYF. CDR3 DNA: TGTGCCAGCAGTGATATGGCAGGGGGAGATACGCAGTATTTT.

This clone occurred once. This sample also contains other DNA sequences that code for the same CDR3. The chain joins TRBV27 to TRBJ2-7; D not resolved. Trimming removed 2 bases from V and 5 bases from J, with 4 bases in between. There are 11 residues in the CDR3. Germline V CDR1 and CDR2: MNHEY, SMNVEV (reference sequence). CDR3 in DNA: TGTGCCAGCAGTTTAGGAGACGAGCAGTACTTC. This gives the protein CASSLGDEQYF.

This chain joins TRBV6-1 and TRBJ1-2; 8 positions agree with TRBD1. The germline V gene encodes CDR1 MNHNS and CDR2 SASEGT. After removal of 6 bases from V and 0 bases from J, the junction contained 3 bases not matched to a gene. The CDR3 length is 14 residues. This chain's CDR3 is CASRKGQANYGYTF. CDR3 DNA sequence: TGTGCCAGCAGAAAGGGACAGGCTAACTATGGCTACACCTTC.

The chain combines TRBV29-1 with TRBJ1-2, with 10 bases that match TRBD1. From germline, CDR1 is SQVTM and CDR2 ANQGSEA. Germline trimming cut 5 bases from V and 4 bases from J; bases unmatched to any gene: 4. This CDR3 spans 13 amino acids. The DNA for the CDR3 is TGCAGCGTTCCTCGGACAGGGGGCTATGGCTACACCTTC. Protein sequence: CSVPRTGGYGYTF.